The 29 T cell receptor beta chains reported below all come from one sample, sequenced in a study of cytomegalovirus exposure and HLA in healthy donors (dated by TCRdb to 2017 to 2019). Libraries were made using the immunoSEQ multiplex PCR assay. For the multiplex PCR, a mixture combining 60 forward primers for TCR Vbeta segments and 13 reverse primers for TCR Jbeta segments was used. TCRdb re-hosts the immuneACCESS table, in-frame sequences only. Its copies lack some clones; in the studies checked, an unresolved V gene accounts for under half of them, and the cause for the rest is not known. Within this sample are 150,000 to 200,000 clones, with about 70% of them counted one time only. The ten largest make up 3.1% of the sample. Input material: PBMCs. The receptors stem from a male donor in good health and CMV-seronegative.

The chain combines TRBV6-1 with TRBJ2-1, with D possibly matching TRBD1 (6 bases). Between the trimmed V and J ends, which lost 7 bases and 4 bases, there was a span of 17 bases. Germline CDR1 is MNHNS and CDR2 is SASEGT. The CDR3 totals 15 residues. CDR3 residues: CASTLQGIGYNEQFF. CDR3 sequence (DNA): TGTGCCAGCACTTTACAGGGAATAGGTTACAATGAGCAGTTCTTC.

The rearrangement joins TRBV6-1 to TRBJ2-3; 9 positions agree with TRBD2. CDR1 and CDR2 from the germline V gene are MNHNS and SASEGT. J was trimmed by 0 bases and V by 0 bases; bases with no gene match: 16. This CDR3 comprises 21 residues. CDR3 in amino acids: CASSEAGLAGFTALSTDTQYF. Here the CDR3 DNA reads TGTGCCAGCAGTGAAGCGGGCCTAGCGGGGTTCACTGCCCTTAGCACAGATACGCAGTATTTT.

This clone was detected only a few times. The chain joins TRBV5-1 to TRBJ2-7; D is ambiguous. The germline V gene encodes CDR1 SGHRS and CDR2 YFSETQ. The V end lost 4 bases, the J end lost 4 bases, and 15 bases lay between the germline ends. The CDR3 length is 14 residues. CDR3 loop: CASSQDRPGYEQYF. The CDR3, as DNA: TGCGCCAGCAGCCAAGATAGACCGGGTTACGAGCAGTACTTC.

This clone was detected only once. The chain joins TRBV4-3 to TRBJ2-7; perhaps TRBD2 as D (5 bases). The V end lost 0 bases, the J end lost 4 bases, and 19 bases lay between the germline ends. CDR1 is LGHNA and CDR2 is YSLEER in the germline V gene. The CDR3 totals 17 residues. CDR3 DNA sequence: TGCGCCAGCAGCCAAGATTTGGCGGGCTCCGCCGGTTACGAGCAGTACTTC. Amino acids: CASSQDLAGSAGYEQYF.

This clone appeared once. This chain connects TRBV30 to TRBJ2-7; 9 bases agree with TRBD1. The junction had 8 bases not matched to a gene; V was cut back by 5 bases and J by 3 bases. This CDR3 region has 14 residues. Germline loops: CDR1 GTSNPN, CDR2 SVGIG (reference sequence). The CDR3 spells CAWGGGTGIYEQYF. As DNA, the CDR3 is TGTGCCTGGGGGGGCGGGACAGGGATCTACGAGCAGTACTTC.

This clone was seen only once. V gene TRBV25-1 combines with J gene TRBJ2-2; D is ambiguous. CDR3 size: 15 residues. V dropped 5 bases and J dropped 4 bases, with 14 bases sitting between them. Germline CDR1 is MGHDK and CDR2 is SYGVNS. CDR3: CASSQSSSGTGELFF. The CDR3 nucleotides are TGTGCCAGCAGTCAGTCTTCCAGTGGCACCGGGGAGCTGTTTTTT.

This clone was detected only once. The CDR3 is CASSLGDTPRDTQYF. As DNA, the CDR3 is TGTGCCAGCAGCTTGGGGGACACCCCGCGAGATACGCAGTATTTT. The rearrangement uses TRBV5-6 and TRBJ2-3, with D possibly being TRBD1 (6 bases). This CDR3 spans 15 amino acids. Germline V gene lookup returns CDR1 SGHDT and CDR2 YYEEEE. Trimming took off 0 bases at V and 5 bases at J, with 13 bases between the two ends.

The chain combines TRBV5-4 with TRBJ1-6, with D hard to call. This CDR3 has 14 amino acids. Germline V lookup: CDR1 SGHNT, CDR2 YYREEE (reference sequence). V shed 2 bases and J shed 7 bases, with 10 bases lying between them. The CDR3 DNA follows: TGTGCCAGCAGCTTTGGCGGTCAGAATTCACCCCTCCACTTT. It yields the protein CASSFGGQNSPLHF.

The chain recombines TRBV19 with TRBJ2-7, with a tentative D call TRBD1 (5 bases). The germline V and J ends were trimmed by 3 bases and 6 bases, with 18 bases remaining between them. The germline CDR1 and CDR2 sequences are LNHDA and SQIVND (reference sequence). The CDR3 has 15 residues. As DNA, the CDR3 is TGTGCCAGTAGTATGTCGACCGGCAGGGTAAGCGAGCAGTACTTC. It yields the protein CASSMSTGRVSEQYF.

This clone was seen a single time. The V and J genes are TRBV5-1 and TRBJ1-4; perhaps TRBD1 as D (6 bases). The germline V gene encodes CDR1 SGHRS and CDR2 YFSETQ. V gave up 4 bases and J gave up 7 bases, with 32 bases separating them. The CDR3 consists of 20 residues. The CDR3 sequence: CASSPGRAGARPHGSEKLFF. In DNA, the CDR3 is TGCGCCAGCAGCCCTGGCCGTGCGGGGGCGAGGCCACACGGGAGTGAAAAACTGTTTTTT.

The chain uses TRBV7-6 and TRBJ2-1; tentatively, D is TRBD2 (5 bases). This CDR3 has 12 amino acids. V was clipped by 4 bases and J by 13 bases, with 14 bases between them. Per germline, CDR1 SGHVS and CDR2 FNYEAQ. DNA of the CDR3: TGTGCCAGCAGCTCTTCAACCGGGATCCAGTTCTTC. Translation gives CASSSSTGIQFF.

The rearrangement links TRBV28 to TRBJ2-5; 7 positions match TRBD1. The DNA end is a closer match to TRBJ2-7, so the J assignment may be wrong. Germline CDR1 MDHEN, CDR2 SYDVKM. CDR3 length: 14 residues. This CDR3 is CASSSGTEPYEQYF. The DNA of the CDR3 is TGTGCCAGCAGTTCCGGGACAGAGCCCTACGAGCAGTACTTC.

The chain has TRBV28 and TRBJ2-3; D is ambiguous. With 7 bases removed from V and 1 base from J, the gap between germline ends came to 12 bases. This CDR3 is built from 14 residues. Looked up from germline, CDR1 is MDHEN and CDR2 is SYDVKM. CDR3 nucleotides: TGTGCCAGCACCTTTTCGTCTGGCACAGATACGCAGTATTTT. As protein: CASTFSSGTDTQYF.

The CDR3 DNA sequence: TGCGCCAGCAGCTTGGTCCCGGACAGGCAAGAGACCCAGTACTTC. Translated: CASSLVPDRQETQYF. This chain links TRBV5-1 with TRBJ2-5, with TRBD1 matching over 7 bases. Germline V gene sequence: CDR1 SGHRS, CDR2 YFSETQ. V dropped 0 bases and J dropped 2; count of bases not matched to a gene: 4. This CDR3 comprises 15 residues.

The chain links TRBV5-1 to TRBJ2-5; D is unclear. The end of the DNA is better explained by TRBJ2-7, so the J call may be wrong. The germline V gene encodes CDR1 SGHRS and CDR2 YFSETQ. The CDR3 has 13 residues. CDR3 residues: CASSPTHVYEQYF. The CDR3 coding sequence is TGCGCCAGCAGCCCCACTCATGTTTACGAGCAGTACTTC.

This chain uses TRBV6-5 with TRBJ1-3; D gene unclear. From germline, CDR1 is MNHEY and CDR2 SVGAGI. The CDR3 has 14 amino acids. Between the trimmed V and J ends, which lost 2 bases and 0 bases, there was a span of 5 bases. DNA of the CDR3: TGTGCCAGCAGTTACAGCGACTCTGGAAACACCATATATTTT. Protein product: CASSYSDSGNTIYF.

The chain recombines TRBV6-5 with TRBJ2-2, with a weak D call TRBD1 (6 bases). From germline, CDR1 is MNHEY and CDR2 SVGAGI. This CDR3 has 11 residues. The germline V and J ends were trimmed by 9 bases and 7 bases, with 9 bases remaining between them. CDR3 sequence: CASRGGGELFF. For the CDR3, the DNA is TGTGCCAGTCGAGGGGGCGGGGAGCTGTTTTTT.

This chain joins TRBV28 and TRBJ2-5; possibly TRBD2 for D (5 bases). V shed 7 bases and J shed 3 bases, with 12 bases lying between them. The CDR3 is 13 amino acids. Germline assignment: CDR1 MDHEN and CDR2 SYDVKM. Here the CDR3 DNA reads TGTGCCAGCAAAACTAGTGGAGAAGAGACCCAGTACTTC. This encodes CASKTSGEETQYF.

The chain uses TRBV30 and TRBJ1-5; 7 bases fit TRBD1. Germline CDR1 reads GTSNPN; CDR2 reads SVGIG (reference sequence). V shed 0 bases and J 5 bases; nucleotides not matched to a gene: 1. The length of the CDR3 is 13 residues. CDR3 sequence: CAWSVDRDQPQHF. The CDR3 DNA reads as TGTGCCTGGAGTGTAGACAGGGATCAGCCCCAGCATTTT.

The V and J genes are TRBV6-1 and TRBJ2-3, with D unclear. V gave up 9 bases and J gave up 1 base, with 14 bases separating them. This CDR3 spans 14 amino acids. CDR1 and CDR2 from the germline V gene are MNHNS and SASEGT. The CDR3 loop is CASESPTGTDTQYF. The CDR3 coding sequence is TGTGCCAGTGAATCTCCAACAGGCACAGATACGCAGTATTTT.

The V gene is TRBV28, the J gene TRBJ1-5; D possibly corresponds to TRBD1 (5 bases). The CDR3 is made up of 16 amino acids. V lost 6 bases, J lost 3 bases, and 18 bases lay in between. Germline V lookup: CDR1 MDHEN, CDR2 SYDVKM. The CDR3 DNA is TGTGCCAGCAGCCCCCTATGGGGGAGGAACAATCAGCCCCAGCATTTT. Translated, it gives CASSPLWGRNNQPQHF. Based on the CDR3 plus reference TRBV28 and TRBJ1-5, the full variable domain is DVKVTQSSRYLVKRTGEKVFLECVQDMDHENMFWYRQDPGLGLRLIYFSYDVKMKEKGDIPEGYSVSREKKERFSLILESASTNQTSMYLCASSPLWGRNNQPQHFGDGTRLSIL.

V usage is TRBV5-1 and J usage is TRBJ2-7; 10 positions match TRBD1. With V trimmed by 3 bases and J by 2 bases, 2 bases remained unmatched. The germline V gene encodes CDR1 SGHRS and CDR2 YFSETQ. The CDR3 contains 14 residues. CDR3 protein: CASSWTGGPYEQYF. As DNA, the CDR3 is TGCGCCAGCAGCTGGACAGGGGGACCCTACGAGCAGTACTTC.

The V call is TRBV2, the J call TRBJ1-6; D remains ambiguous. The CDR3 loop spans 15 amino acids. Per germline, CDR1 SNHLY and CDR2 FYNNEI. V lost 7 bases and J 4 bases, leaving 14 bases between the germline ends. CDR3 DNA: TGTGCCAGCACCTCAGCGACGGATTATAATTCACCCCTCCACTTT. This translates into CASTSATDYNSPLHF.

The V call is TRBV11-2, the J call TRBJ2-1, with TRBD2 as a possible D gene (5 bases). This CDR3 has 17 residues. Trimming pared 5 bases from V and 4 bases from J, leaving 21 bases between. Looked up from germline, CDR1 is SGHAT and CDR2 is FQNNGV. DNA for the CDR3: TGTGCCAGCAGCCAACGGAGGTACAGTGACCAATACAATGAGCAGTTCTTC. Translated, it gives CASSQRRYSDQYNEQFF.

The CDR3 DNA follows: TGTGCCAGCAGGCGGGCGGGCGGCTACACCTTC. It yields the protein CASRRAGGYTF. This sequence joins TRBV6-5 and TRBJ1-2; D call uncertain. Per the germline V gene, CDR1 is MNHEY and CDR2 is SVGAGI. The CDR3 is 11 amino acids. The V end lost 6 bases, the J end lost 8 bases, and 10 bases lay between the germline ends.

This sequence joins TRBV7-6 and TRBJ2-3, with 8 bases aligning to TRBD1. V dropped 1 base and J dropped 1; count of bases not matched to a gene: 1. The CDR3 is 15 amino acids. Looked up from germline, CDR1 is SGHVS and CDR2 is FNYEAQ. CDR3 coding DNA: TGTGCCAGCAGCTTAGTGGGACAGGGCACAGATACGCAGTATTTT. This translates into CASSLVGQGTDTQYF.

This chain joins TRBV7-2 and TRBJ1-1; 7 bases are shared with TRBD1. V trimming: 3 bases; J trimming: 4 bases; junction bases outside the gene matches: 8. Germline CDR1 SGHTA, CDR2 FQGNSA. The CDR3 extends over 15 amino acids. The DNA of the CDR3 is TGTGCCAGCAGCTTTTACAGGGGATGGGGCACTGAAGCTTTCTTT. Translating gives CASSFYRGWGTEAFF.

The chain couples TRBV30 to TRBJ2-1, with TRBD2 matching over 12 bases. There are 12 residues in the CDR3. J lost 10 bases, V lost 5 bases, and 3 bases had no gene match. The germline gives CDR1 GTSNPN, CDR2 SVGIG (reference sequence). The CDR3 loop reads CAWGGLAGEQFF. CDR3 coding DNA: TGTGCCTGGGGAGGACTAGCGGGAGAGCAGTTCTTC.

The chain links TRBV7-2 to TRBJ1-2; D gene ambiguous. Trimming took 1 base from V and 4 from J, leaving 16 bases between them. The CDR3 consists of 16 residues. Germline loops: CDR1 SGHTA, CDR2 FQGNSA. CDR3 bases: TGTGCCAGCAGCTTAGGAGTCCGGGAAGGCGGCTATGGCTACACCTTC. Translating it yields CASSLGVREGGYGYTF.